One and the same sample provided the 5 T cell receptor beta chains below, sequenced in a study of OX40 agonist ivuxolimab in advanced cancers. The repertoire was sequenced with immunoSEQ multiplex PCR; TCRdb's copy has only in-frame clones and lacks some. Of 80,000 to 100,000 clones in the sample, 90% were seen once. Here the sequenced sample was CD4+ or CD8+ T cells sorted from blood, taken in a trial of the OX40 agonist ivuxolimab. These receptors were obtained from an adult with an advanced solid tumor such as melanoma, head and neck, liver or kidney cancer.

This clone was seen a single time. The sample carries other DNA sequences with the same CDR3. The chain joins TRBV19 to TRBJ1-3, with unresolved D. The V end was cut by 0 bases, the J end by 4 bases, with 10 bases between. This CDR3 has 15 residues. Germline assignment: CDR1 LNHDA and CDR2 SQIVND (reference sequence). The DNA of the CDR3 is TGTGCCAGTAGTATAGAGAGGGCGGCAGGAAACACCATATATTTT. This codes for CASSIERAAGNTIYF.

This clone was found once. The chain has TRBV7-2 and TRBJ2-3, with D possibly matching TRBD2 (5 bases). This CDR3 is built from 15 residues. Trimming pared 3 bases from V and 1 base from J, leaving 11 bases between. Germline assignment: CDR1 SGHTA and CDR2 FQGNSA. The CDR3 nucleotides are TGTGCCAGCAGCTTGGCAGCGGAGGGCACAGATACGCAGTATTTT. This translates into CASSLAAEGTDTQYF. Supplemented by reference TRBV7-2 and TRBJ2-3, the full variable domain reads GAGVSQSPSNKVTEKGKDVELRCDPISGHTALYWYRQSLGQGLEFLIYFQGNSAPDKSGLPSDRFSAERTGGSVSTLTIQRTQQEDSAVYLCASSLAAEGTDTQYFGPGTRLTVL.

A single count supports this clone. The chain carries TRBV1 and TRBJ2-3; the tabulated D call, TRBD2, remains unverified against the DNA. TRBV1 is a known pseudogene. The CDR3 runs 15 residues. The CDR3 is CTSRGGEVEEDTQYF. The CDR3 region has the DNA TGCACCAGCAGGGGGGGGGAGGTGGAGGAAGATACGCAGTATTTT.

This clone appeared a single time. CDR3 DNA sequence: TGTGCCACCCGGGGGACGACCCTAGCCAAAAACATTCAGTACTTC. This translates into CATRGTTLAKNIQYF. The chain has TRBV6-1 and TRBJ2-4, with D maybe TRBD2 (6 bases). V was cut by 10 bases and J by 0 bases, with 16 bases left in between. The CDR3 runs 15 residues. Germline CDR1 and CDR2: MNHNS and SASEGT.

The chain employs TRBV30 and TRBJ1-1, with D maybe TRBD1 (6 bases). CDR1 GTSNPN and CDR2 SVGIG come from the germline V gene (reference sequence). CDR3 length: 15 amino acids. V lost 0 bases and J 3 bases, leaving 14 bases between the germline ends. CDR3 DNA: TGTGCCTGGAGTGTACGGGCCTCAGGGGACACTGAAGCTTTCTTT. Protein product: CAWSVRASGDTEAFF. The full variable domain, rest sourced from reference TRBV30 and TRBJ1-1, is SQTIHQWPATLVQPVGSPLSLECTVEGTSNPNLYWYRQAAGRGLQLLFYSVGIGQISSEVPQNLSASRPQDRQFILSSKKLLLSDSGFYLCAWSVRASGDTEAFFGQGTRLTVV.